This T cell receptor beta chain was sequenced in a study of blood T cell repertoires in COVID-19. Study details: Samples taken during acute and convalescent COVID-19 were collected in the United States, Italy and Spain. PBMCs, B-cell-depleted T cells, or T cells were the source of the cDNA or gDNA that made up the material.

Trimming shortened V by 1 base and J by 6 bases, and 13 bases separated the two germline ends. This CDR3 region has 14 residues. In germline, CDR1 is SNHLY, CDR2 FYNNEI. Original processing methods: The authors estimated nucleated cell counts from reference gene primer amplification. Profiled with immunoSEQ multiplex PCR; TCRdb holds only in-frame clones, not every one. V, J and clone size reflect that table, while D and trimming were determined from the DNA. The data show around 84,000 clones, roughly 77% seen once. This clone occurred a few times. The specimen was peripheral blood. The receptor's source is a man aged 45 to 65 with active or convalescent COVID-19. The V call is TRBV2, the J call TRBJ2-7; D possibly corresponds to TRBD1 (8 bases). Written as DNA, the CDR3 is TGTGCCAGCAGTGAAGTACAGGGGGGGGGCGAGCAGTACTTC. Translating gives CASSEVQGGGEQYF.